This T cell receptor (beta chain) was retrieved from a study of T-cell reconstitution after alpha-beta-depleted transplantation in children. Preparation of the TCRbeta library was carried out with unique molecular identifiers. MiXCR was run by TCRdb on the PCR reads, yielding one entry per CDR3 protein. This sample has around 410,000 distinct CDR3 sequences, with about a tenth found just once. This clonotype was counted only a few times. Trimming at V came to 5 bases and at J to 0 bases, leaving 13 bases not matched to a gene. Per the germline V gene, CDR1 is DFQATT and CDR2 is SNEGSKA (reference sequence). The CDR3 is made up of 17 amino acids.

V is TRBV20-1 and J is TRBJ1-5; 7 bases fit TRBD1. The receptor was derived from a human donor who donated a stem cell graft to a child with acute myeloid leukemia. Sequencing was performed on PBMCs from the stem cell graft donor, taken from the stem cell graft. The CDR3 region has the DNA TGCAGTGCTCGTCAGACAGGGCGCACATATAGCAATCAGCCCCAGCATTTT. Its translation: CSARQTGRTYSNQPQHF.